The clone carrying this T cell receptor (beta chain) showed up many times. The CDR3 sequence is 15 residues long. Trimming removed 8 bases from V and 12 bases from J, with 28 bases in between. CDR1 and CDR2 from the germline V gene are SNHLY and FYNNEI. The record originates from a study of regulatory T cells in long-lasting Graves disease. Time point described: newly diagnosed GD, antithyroid drugs for less than 3 months. RNA isolated from PBMCs was used to make the TCR library. A roughly 8.6-milliliter sample of peripheral blood was drawn into EDTA tubes. Combining iRepertoire HTBI primers with Arm-PCR of CDR3 regions, the authors built TCR beta libraries. TCRdb redid the calling of the multiplex PCR reads with MiXCR, one entry per CDR3 protein. The table lists hundreds of thousands of distinct CDR3 sequences, about 15% of them singletons. The sample was also linked to a second study, of T cells in Graves' hyperthyroidism and ophthalmopathy. From that paper: Thyroid ultrasound and orbital computed tomography, with clinical symptoms and serum thyroxine and TRAb, informed diagnoses.

This chain uses TRBV2 with TRBJ1-2; possible D gene TRBD1, 6 bases. This receptor was taken from a young woman with Graves disease. Sequences were derived from peripheral blood mononuclear cells (PBMCs), sampled at new diagnosis, from a patient treated with antithyroid drugs. This chain's CDR3 is CASPPYMGALGSDTF. Written as DNA, the CDR3 is TGTGCCAGCCCTCCTTATATGGGGGCCCTAGGGTCGGACACCTTC.